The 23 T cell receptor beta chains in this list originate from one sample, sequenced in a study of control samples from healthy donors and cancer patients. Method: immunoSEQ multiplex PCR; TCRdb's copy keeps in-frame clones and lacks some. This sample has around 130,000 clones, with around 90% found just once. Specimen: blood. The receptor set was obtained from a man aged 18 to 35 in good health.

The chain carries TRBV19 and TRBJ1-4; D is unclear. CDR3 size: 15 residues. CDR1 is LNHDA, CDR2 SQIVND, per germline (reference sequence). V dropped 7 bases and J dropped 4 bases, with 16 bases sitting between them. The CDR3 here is CASIDTREYNEKLFF. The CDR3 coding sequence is TGTGCCAGTATCGACACCCGTGAATATAATGAAAAACTGTTTTTT.

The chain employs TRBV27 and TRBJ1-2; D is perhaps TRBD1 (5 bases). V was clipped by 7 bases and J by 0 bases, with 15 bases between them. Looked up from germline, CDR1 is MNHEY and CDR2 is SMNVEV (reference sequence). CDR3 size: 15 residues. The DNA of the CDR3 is TGTGCCAGCAAGGGGCGCGGGGACCCTAACTATGGCTACACCTTC. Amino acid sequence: CASKGRGDPNYGYTF.

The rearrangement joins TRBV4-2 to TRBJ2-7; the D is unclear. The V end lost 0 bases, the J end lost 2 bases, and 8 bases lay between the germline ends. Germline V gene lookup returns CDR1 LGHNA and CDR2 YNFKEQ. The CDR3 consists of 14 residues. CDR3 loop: CASSQEHAAYEQYF. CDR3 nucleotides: TGTGCCAGCAGCCAAGAACACGCCGCCTACGAGCAGTACTTC.

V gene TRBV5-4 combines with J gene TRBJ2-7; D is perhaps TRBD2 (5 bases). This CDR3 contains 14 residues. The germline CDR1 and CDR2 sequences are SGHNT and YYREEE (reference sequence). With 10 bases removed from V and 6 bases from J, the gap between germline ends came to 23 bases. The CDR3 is CAYTLTGGSSEQYV. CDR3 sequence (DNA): TGTGCCTATACCTTGACCGGAGGCTCTAGCGAGCAGTACGTC.

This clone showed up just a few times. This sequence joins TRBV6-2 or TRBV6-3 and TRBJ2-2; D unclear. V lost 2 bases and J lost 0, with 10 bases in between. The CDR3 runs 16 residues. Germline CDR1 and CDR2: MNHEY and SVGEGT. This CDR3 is CASSYGSDANTGELFF. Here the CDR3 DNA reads TGTGCCAGCAGTTACGGGTCAGATGCGAACACCGGGGAGCTGTTTTTT.

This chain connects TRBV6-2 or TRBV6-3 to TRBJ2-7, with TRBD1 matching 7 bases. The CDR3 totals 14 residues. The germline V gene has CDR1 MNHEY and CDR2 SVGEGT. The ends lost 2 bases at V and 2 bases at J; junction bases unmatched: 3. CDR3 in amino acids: CASSYGDRTYEQYV. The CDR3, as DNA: TGTGCCAGCAGTTACGGGGACAGAACCTACGAGCAGTACGTC.

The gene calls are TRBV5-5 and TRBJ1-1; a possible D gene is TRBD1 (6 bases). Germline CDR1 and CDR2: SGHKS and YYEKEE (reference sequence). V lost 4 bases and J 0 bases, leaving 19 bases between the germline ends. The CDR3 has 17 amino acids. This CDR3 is CASSPFQGGSLNTEAFF. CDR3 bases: TGTGCCAGCAGCCCGTTCCAAGGGGGAAGTTTGAACACTGAAGCTTTCTTT.

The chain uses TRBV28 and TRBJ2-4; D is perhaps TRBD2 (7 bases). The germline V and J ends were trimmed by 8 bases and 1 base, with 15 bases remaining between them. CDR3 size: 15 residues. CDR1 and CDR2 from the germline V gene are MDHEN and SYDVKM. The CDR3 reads CASLGGGLAKNIQYF. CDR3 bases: TGTGCCAGCCTGGGAGGGGGGTTGGCCAAAAACATTCAGTACTTC. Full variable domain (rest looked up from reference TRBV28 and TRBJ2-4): DVKVTQSSRYLVKRTGEKVFLECVQDMDHENMFWYRQDPGLGLRLIYFSYDVKMKEKGDIPEGYSVSREKKERFSLILESASTNQTSMYLCASLGGGLAKNIQYFGAGTRLSVL.

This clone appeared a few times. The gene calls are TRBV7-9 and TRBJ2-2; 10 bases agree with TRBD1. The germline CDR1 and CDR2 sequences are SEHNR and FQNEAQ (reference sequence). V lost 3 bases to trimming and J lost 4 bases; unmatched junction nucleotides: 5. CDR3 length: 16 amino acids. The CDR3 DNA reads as TGTGCCAGCAGCTTCGGACAGGGGGTGGGCACCGGGGAGCTGTTTTTT. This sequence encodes CASSFGQGVGTGELFF.

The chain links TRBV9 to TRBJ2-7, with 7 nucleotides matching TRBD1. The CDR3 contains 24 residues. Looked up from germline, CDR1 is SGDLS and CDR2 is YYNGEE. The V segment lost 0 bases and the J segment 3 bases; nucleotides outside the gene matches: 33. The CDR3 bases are TGTGCCAGCAGCGTAGTTCTATCCCAGAAACGACAGGGTTTTGATTACAACCCTAACTACGAGCAGTACGTC. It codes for CASSVVLSQKRQGFDYNPNYEQYV.

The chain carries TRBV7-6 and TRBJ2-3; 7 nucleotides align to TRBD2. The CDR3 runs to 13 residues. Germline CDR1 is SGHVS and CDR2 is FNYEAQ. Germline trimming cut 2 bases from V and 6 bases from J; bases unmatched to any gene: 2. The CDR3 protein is CASSLTRGDTQYF. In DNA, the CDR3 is TGTGCCAGCAGCTTAACGCGGGGGGATACGCAGTATTTT.

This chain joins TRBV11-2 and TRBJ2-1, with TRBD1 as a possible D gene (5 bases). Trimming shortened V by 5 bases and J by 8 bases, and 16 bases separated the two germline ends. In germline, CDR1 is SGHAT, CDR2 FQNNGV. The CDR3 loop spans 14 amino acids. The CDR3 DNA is TGTGCCAGCAGCCTGATACGCAGGGCCCATGAGCAGTTCTTC. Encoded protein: CASSLIRRAHEQFF.

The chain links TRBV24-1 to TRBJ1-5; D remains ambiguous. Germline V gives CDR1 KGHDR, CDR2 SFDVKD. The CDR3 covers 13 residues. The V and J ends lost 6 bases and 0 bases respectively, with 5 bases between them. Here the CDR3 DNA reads TGTGCCACCAGTTTGGCTAGCAATCAGCCCCAGCATTTT. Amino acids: CATSLASNQPQHF.

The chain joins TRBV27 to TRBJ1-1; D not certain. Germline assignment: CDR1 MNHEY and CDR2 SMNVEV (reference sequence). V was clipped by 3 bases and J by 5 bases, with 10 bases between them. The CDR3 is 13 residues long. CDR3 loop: CASSLSLLTEAFF. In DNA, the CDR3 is TGTGCCAGCAGTTTGTCTCTATTAACTGAAGCTTTCTTT.

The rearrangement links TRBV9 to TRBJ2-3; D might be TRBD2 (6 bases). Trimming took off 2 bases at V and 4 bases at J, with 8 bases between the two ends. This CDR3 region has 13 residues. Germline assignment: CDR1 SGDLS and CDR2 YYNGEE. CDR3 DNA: TGTGCCAGCAGCGTCGGGGGTTCAGATACGCAGTATTTT. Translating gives CASSVGGSDTQYF. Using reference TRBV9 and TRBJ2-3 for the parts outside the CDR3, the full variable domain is DSGVTQTPKHLITATGQRVTLRCSPRSGDLSVYWYQQSLDQGLQFLIQYYNGEERAKGNILERFSAQQFPDLHSELNLSSLELGDSALYFCASSVGGSDTQYFGPGTRLTVL.

This CDR3 reads CASSSSEALNTEAFF. CDR3 bases: TGTGCCAGCAGCTCTTCAGAAGCCCTGAACACTGAAGCTTTCTTT. V usage is TRBV7-9 and J usage is TRBJ1-1; no firm D call. V dropped 4 bases and J dropped 0 bases, with 12 bases sitting between them. Germline CDR1 SEHNR, CDR2 FQNEAQ (reference sequence). This CDR3 has 15 residues.

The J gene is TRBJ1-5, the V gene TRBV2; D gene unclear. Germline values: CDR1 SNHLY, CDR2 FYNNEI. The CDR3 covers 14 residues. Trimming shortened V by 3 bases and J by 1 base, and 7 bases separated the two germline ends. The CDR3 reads CASSDGGSNQPQHF. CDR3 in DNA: TGTGCCAGCAGTGACGGCGGAAGCAATCAGCCCCAGCATTTT. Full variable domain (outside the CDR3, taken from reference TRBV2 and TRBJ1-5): EPEVTQTPSHQVTQMGQEVILRCVPISNHLYFYWYRQILGQKVEFLVSFYNNEISEKSEIFDDQFSVERPDGSNFTLKIRSTKLEDSAMYFCASSDGGSNQPQHFGDGTRLSIL.

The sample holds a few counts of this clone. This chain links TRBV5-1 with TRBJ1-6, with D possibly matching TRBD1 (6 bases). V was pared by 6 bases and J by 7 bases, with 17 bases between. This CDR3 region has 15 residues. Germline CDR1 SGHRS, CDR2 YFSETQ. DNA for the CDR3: TGCGCCAGCAACTCTCGCGGGGGGCCGAATTCACCCCTCCACTTT. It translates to CASNSRGGPNSPLHF.

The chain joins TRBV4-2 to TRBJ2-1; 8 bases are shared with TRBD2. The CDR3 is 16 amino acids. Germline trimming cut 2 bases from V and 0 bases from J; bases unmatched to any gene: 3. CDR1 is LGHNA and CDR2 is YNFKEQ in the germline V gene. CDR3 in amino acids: CASSQTSGSSYNEQFF. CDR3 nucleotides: TGTGCCAGCAGCCAAACGAGCGGGAGCTCCTACAATGAGCAGTTCTTC.

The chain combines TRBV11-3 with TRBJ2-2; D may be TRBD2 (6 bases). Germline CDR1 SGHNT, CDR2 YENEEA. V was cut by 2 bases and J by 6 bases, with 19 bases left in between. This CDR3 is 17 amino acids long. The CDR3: CASSLNGLEGGSGELFF. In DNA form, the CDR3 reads TGTGCCAGCAGCTTAAACGGATTGGAGGGAGGATCCGGGGAGCTGTTTTTT.

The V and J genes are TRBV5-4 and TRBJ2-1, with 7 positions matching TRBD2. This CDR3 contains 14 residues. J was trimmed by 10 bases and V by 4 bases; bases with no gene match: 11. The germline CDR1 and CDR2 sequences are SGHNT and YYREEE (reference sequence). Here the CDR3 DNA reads TGTGCCAGCAGCCTGCAGGGCAGGGAGGGCGAGCAGTTCTTC. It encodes CASSLQGREGEQFF.

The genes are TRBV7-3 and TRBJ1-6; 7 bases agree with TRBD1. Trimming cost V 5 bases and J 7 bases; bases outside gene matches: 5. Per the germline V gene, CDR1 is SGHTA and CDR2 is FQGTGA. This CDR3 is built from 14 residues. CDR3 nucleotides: TGTGCCAGCAGCCCGGGGACAGCAAATTCACCCCTCCACTTT. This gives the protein CASSPGTANSPLHF. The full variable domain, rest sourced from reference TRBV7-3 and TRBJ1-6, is GAGVSQTPSNKVTEKGKYVELRCDPISGHTALYWYRQSLGQGPEFLIYFQGTGAADDSGLPNDRFFAVRPEGSVSTLKIQRTERGDSAVYLCASSPGTANSPLHFGNGTRLTVT.

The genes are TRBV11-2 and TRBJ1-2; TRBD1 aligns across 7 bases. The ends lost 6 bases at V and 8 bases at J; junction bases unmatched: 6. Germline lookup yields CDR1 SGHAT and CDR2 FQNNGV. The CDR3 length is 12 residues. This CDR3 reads CASRGTGVGYTF. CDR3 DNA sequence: TGTGCCAGCAGAGGTACAGGGGTGGGCTACACCTTC.